The 24 T cell receptor beta chains listed next were all sequenced from one sample in a study of blood T cell repertoires in COVID-19. Sequenced by immunoSEQ multiplex PCR; TCRdb stores in-frame clones only, minus some. The repertoire has 450,000 or so clones, 90% of them found once; the top ten carry 0.55% to 0.75%. Sample: PBMCs or T cells enriched from blood (not recorded which). These receptors were obtained from a man younger than 30 who had recovered from COVID-19.

About this clone: Additional DNA sequences in this sample encode the identical CDR3. The chain uses TRBV5-5 and TRBJ1-1; D might be TRBD1 (6 bases). Germline V gene sequence: CDR1 SGHKS, CDR2 YYEKEE (reference sequence). CDR3 length equals 14 residues. The ends were cut back, 2 bases at V and 1 base at J, with 9 bases in the middle. Here the CDR3 reads CASSFNRANTEAFF. As DNA, the CDR3 is TGTGCCAGCAGCTTTAACAGGGCGAACACTGAAGCTTTCTTT.

The gene calls are TRBV7-3 and TRBJ1-1, with unresolved D. The CDR3 runs 14 residues. The V end was cut by 5 bases, the J end by 5 bases, with 15 bases between. CDR1 and CDR2 (germline): SGHTA, FQGTGA. The CDR3 region has the DNA TGTGCCAGCAGCCCTACCGCCCATACGACTGAAGCTTTCTTT. Residues: CASSPTAHTTEAFF.

The V and J genes are TRBV2 and TRBJ1-1, with TRBD1 matching 11 bases. CDR1 and CDR2 (germline): SNHLY, FYNNEI. The J segment lost 11 bases and the V segment lost 7 bases, leaving 6 bases of the junction unmatched. The CDR3 runs to 12 residues. Here the CDR3 DNA reads TGTGCCAGCAACGGACAGGGGGCCGGGGCTTTCTTT. Encoded protein: CASNGQGAGAFF.

V and J are TRBV19 and TRBJ2-7, with D hard to call. Germline CDR1 is LNHDA and CDR2 is SQIVND (reference sequence). CDR3 length: 14 amino acids. V lost 0 bases and J lost 4, with 10 bases in between. Here the CDR3 reads CASSIDLGRYEQYF. The CDR3 DNA reads as TGTGCCAGTAGTATAGATCTGGGCCGATACGAGCAGTACTTC.

The rearrangement joins TRBV3-1 (or the pseudogene TRBV3-2) to TRBJ2-2, with 15 bases lining up with TRBD2. V lost 4 bases and J lost 5; bases outside the gene matches: 2. CDR1 LGHDT and CDR2 YNNKEL come from the germline V gene (reference sequence). The CDR3 contains 16 residues. CDR3 bases: TGTGCCAGCAGCCCAGGACTAGCGGGGGGGACCGGGGAGCTGTTTTTT. Amino acids: CASSPGLAGGTGELFF.

In regard to this clone: Different DNA sequences within this sample yield the same CDR3. The CDR3 bases are TGTGCCAGTAGTACAGGGGGCGATTCACCCCTCCACTTT. This codes for CASSTGGDSPLHF. The J gene is TRBJ1-6, the V gene TRBV19; 8 bases match TRBD1. The ends lost 4 bases at V and 8 bases at J; junction bases unmatched: 1. Per the germline V gene, CDR1 is LNHDA and CDR2 is SQIVND (reference sequence). This CDR3 has 13 amino acids. The variable domain in full, completed from reference TRBV19 and TRBJ1-6, reads DGGITQSPKYLFRKEGQNVTLSCEQNLNHDAMYWYRQDPGQGLRLIYYSQIVNDFQKGDIAEGYSVSREKKESFPLTVTSAQKNPTAFYLCASSTGGDSPLHFGNGTRLTVT.

This clone was recorded once. The CDR3 DNA reads TGTGCCAGCAGCCAAGCCACAGGGTTGGGCTCTGGGGCCAACGTCCTGACTTTC. Its protein is CASSQATGLGSGANVLTF. The rearrangement links TRBV4-2 to TRBJ2-6; D possibly corresponds to TRBD1 (6 bases). V shed 1 base and J shed 0 bases, with 13 bases lying between them. The CDR3 has 18 amino acids. The germline V gene has CDR1 LGHNA and CDR2 YNFKEQ.

This clone was detected once. Different DNA sequences within this sample yield the same CDR3. The chain is built from TRBV12-3 or TRBV12-4 and TRBJ1-2; D may be TRBD1 (5 bases). Trimming cost V 6 bases and J 2 bases, with 10 bases left between them. The CDR3 has 13 residues. This chain's CDR3 is CASSQTVNYGYTF. The CDR3 bases are TGTGCCAGCAGCCAGACAGTAAACTATGGCTACACCTTC.

The chain couples TRBV5-1 to TRBJ2-1; tentative D call: TRBD2 (6 bases). The CDR3 has 12 amino acids. Germline V gene sequence: CDR1 SGHRS, CDR2 YFSETQ. V dropped 3 bases and J dropped 8 bases, with 9 bases sitting between them. The CDR3 DNA sequence: TGCGCCAGCAGCTCACGGAGGGATGAGCAGTTCTTC. Translated: CASSSRRDEQFF. Drawing the rest from reference TRBV5-1 and TRBJ2-1, the complete variable domain is KAGVTQTPRYLIKTRGQQVTLSCSPISGHRSVSWYQQTPGQGLQFLFEYFSETQRNKGNFPGRFSGRQFSNSRSEMNVSTLELGDSALYLCASSSRRDEQFFGPGTRLTVL.

The chain uses TRBV18 and TRBJ2-3; 10 bases line up with TRBD2. V was pared by 4 bases and J by 0 bases, with 7 bases of the junction left unmatched. Germline CDR1 and CDR2: KGHSH and LQKENI. The CDR3 length is 17 residues. The CDR3 DNA reads TGTGCCAGCTCACTATACGGACTAGCGGAAAGCACAGATACGCAGTATTTT. Protein product: CASSLYGLAESTDTQYF.

The chain couples TRBV6-5 to TRBJ2-7; 7 bases fit TRBD1. The V gene end was trimmed by 5 bases and the J gene end by 1 base; junction bases not matched to a gene: 2. This CDR3 is 13 amino acids long. Germline V gives CDR1 MNHEY, CDR2 SVGAGI. CDR3 amino acids: CASSLTGSYEQYF. The CDR3 nucleotides read TGTGCCAGCAGTCTGACAGGGTCCTACGAGCAGTACTTC.

This sequence joins TRBV5-6 and TRBJ2-7; tentative D call: TRBD2 (6 bases). CDR1 is SGHDT and CDR2 is YYEEEE in the germline V gene. V lost 4 bases and J 11 bases, leaving 28 bases between the germline ends. This CDR3 spans 16 amino acids. CDR3 DNA sequence: TGTGCCAGCAGCCCGAGACCGCTAGCGCCCAATCCAAGGAAGTACTTC. As protein: CASSPRPLAPNPRKYF.

The gene calls are TRBV9 and TRBJ2-2, with 7 bases matching TRBD2. Trimming took 3 bases from V and 4 from J; bases not matched to a gene: 9. Per the germline V gene, CDR1 is SGDLS and CDR2 is YYNGEE. This CDR3 contains 16 residues. The CDR3 DNA follows: TGTGCCAGCAGCGGGGGGAGGGCGCCGGGCACCGGGGAGCTGTTTTTT. It is translated as CASSGGRAPGTGELFF.

The gene calls are TRBV7-9 and TRBJ2-4, with 10 bases matching TRBD1. Germline trimming cut 5 bases from V and 5 bases from J; bases unmatched to any gene: 3. Germline V gene data show CDR1 as SEHNR and CDR2 as FQNEAQ (reference sequence). The CDR3 loop spans 14 amino acids. The CDR3 here is CASSEDRGQNIQYF. The CDR3, as DNA: TGTGCCAGCAGCGAAGACAGGGGGCAAAACATTCAGTACTTC.

The chain recombines TRBV19 with TRBJ1-2; unclear D gene. This CDR3 is built from 14 residues. Trimming cost V 4 bases and J 8 bases, with 17 bases left between them. Germline assignment: CDR1 LNHDA and CDR2 SQIVND (reference sequence). The CDR3 coding sequence is TGTGCCAGTAGTACCGAACCTGTCGGGAAAGGCTACACCTTC. It codes for CASSTEPVGKGYTF.

In its sample, this clone was seen a few times. The CDR3 nucleotides are TGTGCCAGCAGGGGAGGCTATAATTCACCCCTCCACTTT. Amino acid sequence: CASRGGYNSPLHF. V and J are TRBV6-5 and TRBJ1-6; D is undetermined. Trimming stripped 6 bases from V and 3 bases from J, with 6 bases between. This CDR3 spans 13 amino acids. In germline, CDR1 is MNHEY, CDR2 SVGAGI.

About this clone: One end of the junction does not line up with germline, which may come from a read error. The chain has TRBV20-1 and TRBJ2-3; 8 positions agree with TRBD2. Germline V gene lookup returns CDR1 DFQATT and CDR2 SNEGSKA (reference sequence). The CDR3 runs to 10 residues. CDR3 amino acids: CSAGEGLVYF. Here the CDR3 DNA reads TGCAGTGCTGGAGAGGGACTAGTGTATTTT.

This clone was recorded only once. The chain is built from TRBV6-5 and TRBJ2-1; TRBD2 agrees at 9 bases. CDR1 is MNHEY, CDR2 SVGAGI, per germline. The CDR3 runs 14 residues. With 10 bases clipped from V and 4 bases from J, the junction kept 8 bases outside the gene matches. The DNA for the CDR3 is TGTGCCACCGAGCGGGGGGCGTCTTACAATGAGCAGTTCTTC. Amino acids: CATERGASYNEQFF.

The rearrangement joins TRBV29-1 to TRBJ1-1; 7 bases line up with TRBD1. This CDR3 has 13 residues. Trimming took 5 bases from V and 6 from J; bases not matched to a gene: 9. The germline V gene has CDR1 SQVTM and CDR2 ANQGSEA. The CDR3 DNA sequence: TGCAGCGTTCGGACAGGAGGGGCGCCTGAAGCTTTCTTT. Translation: CSVRTGGAPEAFF.

The J gene is TRBJ2-1, the V gene TRBV4-2; 7 bases align to TRBD2. J lost 7 bases, V lost 1 base, and 7 bases had no gene match. From germline, CDR1 is LGHNA and CDR2 YNFKEQ. The CDR3 loop spans 15 amino acids. CDR3 residues: CASSQAAGKMNEQFF. CDR3 in DNA: TGTGCCAGCAGCCAAGCAGCGGGAAAGATGAATGAGCAGTTCTTC.

The CDR3 nucleotides read TGTGCCAGCAGCATTACCGGGACAGGATATGGCTACACCTTC. Protein product: CASSITGTGYGYTF. V is TRBV28 and J is TRBJ1-2; 8 positions agree with TRBD1. This CDR3 has 14 residues. V dropped 6 bases and J dropped 5; count of bases not matched to a gene: 8. Germline values: CDR1 MDHEN, CDR2 SYDVKM.

The V and J genes are TRBV7-3 and TRBJ1-3, with D tentatively TRBD1 (5 bases). CDR1 is SGHTA, CDR2 FQGTGA, per germline. The CDR3 is 15 amino acids. The germline V and J ends were trimmed by 5 bases and 3 bases, with 14 bases remaining between them. The CDR3 reads CASSPTGGGGNTIYF. In nucleotides, the CDR3 is TGTGCCAGCAGCCCGACCGGGGGTGGTGGAAACACCATATATTTT.

This clone was picked up one time. Because the CDR3's place on the DNA is in doubt, the DNA is left out and the CDR3 is given as listed by TCRdb. The V gene is TRBV27, the J gene TRBJ1-6. The germline gives CDR1 MNHEY, CDR2 SMNVEV (reference sequence). The CDR3 sequence runs 15 residues, both termini included. The CDR3 loop reads CASSSSDFPRSPLHF.

To note about this clone: The same CDR3 is also encoded by other DNA sequences in this sample. V is TRBV6-1 and J is TRBJ1-2; 7 bases align to TRBD1. Germline V gene data show CDR1 as MNHNS and CDR2 as SASEGT. The V gene end was trimmed by 1 base and the J gene end by 4 bases; junction bases not matched to a gene: 0. The CDR3 is 13 amino acids. The CDR3, as DNA: TGTGCCAGCAGTGAAGGGACAGGCTATGGCTACACCTTC. Encoded protein: CASSEGTGYGYTF.